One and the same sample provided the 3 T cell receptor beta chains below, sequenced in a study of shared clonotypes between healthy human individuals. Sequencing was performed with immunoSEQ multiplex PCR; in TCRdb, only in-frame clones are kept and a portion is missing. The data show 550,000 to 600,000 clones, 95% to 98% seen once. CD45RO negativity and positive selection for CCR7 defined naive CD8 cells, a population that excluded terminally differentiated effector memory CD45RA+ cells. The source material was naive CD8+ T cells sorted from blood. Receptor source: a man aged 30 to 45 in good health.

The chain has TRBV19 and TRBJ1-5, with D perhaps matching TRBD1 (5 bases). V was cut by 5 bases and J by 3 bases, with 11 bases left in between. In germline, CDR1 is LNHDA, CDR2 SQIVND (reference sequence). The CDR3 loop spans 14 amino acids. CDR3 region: CASSAGTLNQPQHF. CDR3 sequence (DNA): TGTGCCAGTAGTGCCGGGACGCTCAATCAGCCCCAGCATTTT.

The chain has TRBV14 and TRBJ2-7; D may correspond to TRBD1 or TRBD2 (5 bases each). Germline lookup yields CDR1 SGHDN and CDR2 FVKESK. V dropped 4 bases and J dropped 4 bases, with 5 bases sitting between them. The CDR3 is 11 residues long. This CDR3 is CASSRGYEQYF. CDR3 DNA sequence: TGTGCCAGCAGCCGGGGGTACGAGCAGTACTTC.

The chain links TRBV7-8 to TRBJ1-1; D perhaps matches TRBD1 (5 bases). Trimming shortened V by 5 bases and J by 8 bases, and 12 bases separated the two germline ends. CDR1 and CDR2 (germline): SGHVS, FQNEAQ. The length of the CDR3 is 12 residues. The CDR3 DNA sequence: TGTGCCAGCAGCACTCCCCGGGACGAAGCTTTCTTT. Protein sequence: CASSTPRDEAFF.